This T cell receptor (beta chain) was recorded in a study of cytomegalovirus exposure and HLA in healthy donors. It was with 60 Vbeta and 13 Jbeta primers that the PCR ran. Measured with immunoSEQ multiplex PCR; TCRdb has only the in-frame clones, and not every one. The sample includes about 140,000 clones, 76% of them seen just once. The CDR3 consists of 12 residues. CDR1 and CDR2 (germline): SEHNR, FQNEAQ (reference sequence). V lost 0 bases to trimming and J lost 6 bases, with 2 bases between them. Sequenced input: PBMCs. The TCR comes from a man aged 35-49 years in good health and CMV-seronegative. The chain recombines TRBV7-9 with TRBJ2-2; no definite D call. The CDR3: CASSLAAGELFF. The CDR3 bases are TGTGCCAGCAGCTTAGCCGCCGGGGAGCTGTTTTTT.